This TCR beta chain was found in a study of cytomegalovirus exposure and HLA in healthy donors. Study conclusions and caveats: HLA restriction was apparent for most CMV-associated TCR beta chains in a later analysis. Researchers catalogued over 150 TCR beta chains as cytomegalovirus-associated. According to reports, the classifier identified cytomegalovirus status with high specificity and sensitivity.

V shed 3 bases and J shed 1 base, with 25 bases lying between them. From germline, CDR1 is MNHEY and CDR2 SMNVEV (reference sequence). This CDR3 region has 20 residues. Primers included in the PCR were 60 Vbeta and 13 Jbeta primers. TCRdb's copy holds only in-frame clones and misses some; the assay was immunoSEQ multiplex PCR. Among 120,000 to 150,000 clones listed, about 70% were seen once. A word on this clone: The target antigen is unknown.

Sample: PBMCs. This sequence originates from a woman aged 40 to 49 in good health and CMV-seronegative. The chain recombines TRBV27 with TRBJ1-5; no clear D gene. The CDR3 sequence is CASSLRSPGFTLHSNQPQHF. CDR3 in DNA: TGTGCCAGCAGTTTGAGGTCTCCGGGATTCACGCTGCACAGCAATCAGCCCCAGCATTTT.